This entry features one T cell receptor (beta chain) sequence. Its antigen is not identified. This specimen belongs to a study of vaccination effects on CD4 cells after COVID-19. V lost 10 bases to trimming and J lost 6 bases; unmatched junction nucleotides: 16. The CDR3 length is 15 residues. Per the germline V gene, CDR1 is MNHNY and CDR2 is SVGAGI (reference sequence). Peptide-pool stimulation followed by sequencing identified expanded antigen-specific CD4+ clonotypes in the ViraFEST assay. Culture lasted roughly 9 days before CD4+ T cell isolation. Either the BNT162b2 or mRNA-1273 vaccine was given to participants in two doses. Days 3 and 7 saw half the medium replaced with IL-2 medium. Sequenced by immunoSEQ multiplex PCR; TCRdb stores in-frame clones only, minus some. Of roughly 71,000 clones listed, under 85% are singletons.

The chain links TRBV6-6 to TRBJ2-3, with 7 positions matching TRBD2. This clonotype originated in a human donor who received a COVID-19 vaccine. The sequenced sample was CD4+ T cells from PBMCs cultured with HCoV-OC43 spike peptides, obtained after COVID-19 vaccination. Subset here: HCoV-OC43 spike overlapping peptide pool stimulation. Here the CDR3 DNA reads TGTGCCACCCTCAGGACTAGTTGGCCCTTGGATACGCAGTATTTT. Translating gives CATLRTSWPLDTQYF.